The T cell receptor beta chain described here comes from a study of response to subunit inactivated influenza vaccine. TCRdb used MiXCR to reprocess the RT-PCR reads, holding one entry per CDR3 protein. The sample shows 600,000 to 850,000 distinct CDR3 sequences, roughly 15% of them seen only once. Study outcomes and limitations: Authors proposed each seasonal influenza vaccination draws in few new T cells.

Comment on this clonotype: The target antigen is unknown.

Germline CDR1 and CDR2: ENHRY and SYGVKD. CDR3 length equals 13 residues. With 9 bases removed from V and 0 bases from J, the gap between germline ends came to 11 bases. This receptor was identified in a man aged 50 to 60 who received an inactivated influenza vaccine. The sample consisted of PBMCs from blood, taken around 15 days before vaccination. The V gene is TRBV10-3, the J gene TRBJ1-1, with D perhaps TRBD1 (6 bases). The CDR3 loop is CAIKQGLNTEAFF. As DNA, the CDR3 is TGTGCCATTAAACAGGGACTGAACACTGAAGCTTTCTTT.